The text below deals with one T cell receptor (beta chain). This may come from a read error, since a much larger clone is one base off. There are 11 residues in the CDR3. Germline V gene lookup returns CDR1 ENHRY and CDR2 SYGVKD. The time point denotes: patch test 1, 2 weeks after DPC sensitization. Treatment described: therapeutic diphenylcyclopropenone sensitization with weekly scalp DPC. People who gave samples had alopecia, were 18 to 70 years old, and were suitable for DPC. This sample is part of a study of human T cells and chemical hapten exposure. TCRdb fed the RACE reads into MiXCR, producing one record per CDR3 protein. The table shows tens of thousands of distinct CDR3 sequences, with around 10% occurring only once.

The sequencing here drew on whole blood, taken in connection with sensitization to the hapten diphenylcyclopropenone (DPC). The source of this sequence is a woman aged 40 to 50 with alopecia areata. Some clones in this sample may be carry-over from other donors' samples. The chain recombines TRBV10-3 with TRBJ1-1, with unresolved D. For the CDR3, the DNA is TGTTCCATCAGGACGGGAACTGAAGCTTTCTTT. Its protein is CSIRTGTEAFF.